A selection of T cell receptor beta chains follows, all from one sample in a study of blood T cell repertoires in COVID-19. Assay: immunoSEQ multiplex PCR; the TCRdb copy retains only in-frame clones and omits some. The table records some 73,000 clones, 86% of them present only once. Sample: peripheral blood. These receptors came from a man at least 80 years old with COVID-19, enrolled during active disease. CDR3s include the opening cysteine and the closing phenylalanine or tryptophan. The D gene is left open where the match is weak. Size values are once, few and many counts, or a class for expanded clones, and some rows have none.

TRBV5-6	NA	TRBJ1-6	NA	CASSFWFSSYNSPLHF	TGTGCCAGCAGCTTTTGGTTCAGCTCCTATAATTCACCCCTCCACTTT
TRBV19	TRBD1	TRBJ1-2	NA	CASRSPRGQVNYGYTF	TGTGCCAGTAGATCCCCCCGGGGACAGGTCAACTATGGCTACACCTTC
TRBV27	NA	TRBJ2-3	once	CASSYSPSGADTQYF	TGTGCCAGCAGTTACAGTCCCTCCGGGGCAGATACGCAGTATTTT
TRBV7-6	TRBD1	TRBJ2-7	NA	CASSFNRGYEQYF	TGTGCCAGCAGCTTTAACAGGGGATACGAGCAGTACTTC
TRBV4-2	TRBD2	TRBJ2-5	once	CASSRIRGTSGAETQYF	TGTGCCAGCAGCCGTATCCGGGGGACTAGCGGGGCGGAGACCCAGTACTTC
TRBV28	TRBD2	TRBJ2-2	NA	CASLTGGPGELFF	TGTGCCAGCCTTACGGGAGGGCCCGGGGAGCTGTTTTTT
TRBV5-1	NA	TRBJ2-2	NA	CASSLVTQEGELFF	TGCGCCAGCAGCTTGGTTACCCAGGAAGGGGAGCTGTTTTTT
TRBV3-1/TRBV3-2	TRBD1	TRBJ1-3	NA	CASSPRDRGNTIYF	TGTGCCAGCAGCCCCCGGGACAGGGGAAACACCATATATTTT
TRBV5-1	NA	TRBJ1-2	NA	CASSRYTGKDGYTF	TGCGCCAGCAGCAGATACACAGGGAAGGATGGCTACACCTTC
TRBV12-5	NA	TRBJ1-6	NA	CASGQEDNSPLHF	TGTGCTAGTGGGCAGGAAGATAATTCACCCCTCCACTTT
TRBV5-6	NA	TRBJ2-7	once	CASSLADRLTYEQYF	TGTGCCAGCAGCTTGGCCGACAGACTTACCTACGAGCAGTACTTC
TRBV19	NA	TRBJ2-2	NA	CASSNRGTGELFF	TGTGCCAGTAGCAATAGAGGTACCGGGGAGCTGTTTTTT
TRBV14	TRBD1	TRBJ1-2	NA	CASSQAPGQAYGYTF	TGTGCCAGCAGCCAAGCCCCGGGACAGGCGTATGGCTACACCTTC
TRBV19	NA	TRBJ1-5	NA	CASRQRRGFSIAQHF	TGTGCCAGTCGTCAACGGAGGGGTTTCTCCATCGCCCAGCATTTT
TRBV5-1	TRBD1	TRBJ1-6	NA	CASWDRLANSPLHF	TGCGCCAGCTGGGACAGGTTGGCCAATTCACCCCTCCACTTT
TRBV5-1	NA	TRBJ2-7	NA	CASRRTIADYYEQYF	TGCGCCAGCAGACGGACTATAGCGGACTACTACGAGCAGTACTTC
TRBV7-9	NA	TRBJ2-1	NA	CASSFRGTYNEQFF	TGTGCCAGCAGCTTCAGGGGCACCTACAATGAGCAGTTCTTC
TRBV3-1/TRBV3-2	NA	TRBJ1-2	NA	CASSQGHRVYGYTF	TGTGCCAGCAGCCAAGGGCACAGGGTCTATGGCTACACCTTC
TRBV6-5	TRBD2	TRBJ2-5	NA	CASSFSGPWETQYF	TGTGCCAGCAGTTTTAGCGGGCCGTGGGAGACCCAGTACTTC
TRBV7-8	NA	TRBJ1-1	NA	CASSLGGDSTEAFF	TGTGCCAGCAGCTTAGGGGGGGATTCGACTGAAGCTTTCTTT
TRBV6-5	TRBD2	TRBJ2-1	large	CASSYSAGGGEQFF	TGTGCCAGCAGTTACTCCGCGGGGGGCGGTGAGCAGTTCTTC
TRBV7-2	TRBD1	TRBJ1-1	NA	CASTPDRGRMNTEAFF	TGTGCCAGCACCCCGGACAGGGGACGTATGAACACTGAAGCTTTCTTT
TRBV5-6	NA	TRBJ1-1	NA	CATNAVGAVNTEAFF	TGTGCCACCAACGCCGTCGGAGCGGTCAACACTGAAGCTTTCTTT
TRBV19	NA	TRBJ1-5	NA	CASSREGGNQPQHF	TGTGCCAGTAGTAGAGAGGGCGGCAATCAGCCCCAGCATTTT
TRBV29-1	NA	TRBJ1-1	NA	CSVENSEAFF	TGCAGCGTTGAAAACAGTGAAGCTTTCTTT
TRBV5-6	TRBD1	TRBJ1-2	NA	CASSGGQGDYGYTF	TGTGCCAGCAGCGGGGGACAGGGAGACTATGGCTACACCTTC
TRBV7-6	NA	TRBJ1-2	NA	CASSLASTVTGRGYTF	TGTGCCAGCAGCTTAGCGAGCACGGTTACAGGGCGCGGCTACACCTTC
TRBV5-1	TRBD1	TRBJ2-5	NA	CASSLAIRGQETQYF	TGCGCCAGCAGCTTGGCCATCAGGGGGCAAGAGACCCAGTACTTC
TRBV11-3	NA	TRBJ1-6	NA	CASSSTRQTDLSNSPLHF	TGTGCCAGCAGCTCTACCCGACAGACTGATCTCAGCAATTCACCCCTCCACTTT
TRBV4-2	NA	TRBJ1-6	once	CASNQDSGSPLHF	TGTGCCAGCAACCAGGACTCTGGTTCACCCCTCCACTTT
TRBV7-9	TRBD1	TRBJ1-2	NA	CASSTDRGNGYTF	TGTGCCAGCAGCACGGACAGGGGGAATGGCTACACCTTC
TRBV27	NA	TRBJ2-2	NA	CASKSSPNTGELFF	TGTGCCAGCAAATCGAGCCCGAACACCGGGGAGCTGTTTTTT
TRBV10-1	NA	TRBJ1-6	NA	CASSENRNSPLHF	TGCGCCAGCAGTGAAAACAGAAATTCACCCCTCCACTTT
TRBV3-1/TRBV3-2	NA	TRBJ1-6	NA	CASSQGEWSSPLHF	TGTGCCAGCAGCCAAGGGGAGTGGAGTTCACCCCTCCACTTT
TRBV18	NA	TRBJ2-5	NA	CASSPPSKQETQYF	TGTGCCAGCTCACCACCGAGTAAGCAAGAGACCCAGTACTTC
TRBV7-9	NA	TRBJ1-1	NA	CASSLGAAEAFF	TGTGCCAGCAGCTTGGGGGCTGCTGAAGCTTTCTTT
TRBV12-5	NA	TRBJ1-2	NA	CASSGSNYGYTF	TGTGCGTCATCCGGGAGTAACTATGGCTACACCTTC
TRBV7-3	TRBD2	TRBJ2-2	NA	CASSQLAGGGGELFF	TGTGCCAGCAGCCAGCTAGCGGGGGGCGGCGGGGAGCTGTTTTTT
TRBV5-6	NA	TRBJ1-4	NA	CASRRVGDKLFF	TGTGCCAGCAGGCGAGTCGGGGATAAACTGTTTTTT
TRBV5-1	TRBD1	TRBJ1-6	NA	CASSLKTGTGASPLHF	TGCGCCAGCAGCTTAAAAACCGGGACAGGGGCTTCACCCCTCCACTTT
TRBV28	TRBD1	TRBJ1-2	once	CASSSNQGASYGYTF	TGTGCCAGCAGTTCGAACCAGGGGGCCAGCTATGGCTACACCTTC
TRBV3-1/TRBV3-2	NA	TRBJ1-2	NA	CASSQESVGYTF	TGTGCCAGCAGCCAAGAATCCGTAGGCTACACCTTC
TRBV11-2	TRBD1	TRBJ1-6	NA	CASSLEVGWTGHSPLHF	TGTGCCAGCAGCTTAGAAGTAGGCTGGACAGGTCACTCACCCCTCCACTTT
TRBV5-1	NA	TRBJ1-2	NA	CASSPEGSLYGYTF	TGCGCCAGCAGCCCGGAGGGATCGCTCTATGGCTACACCTTC
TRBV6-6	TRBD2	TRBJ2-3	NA	CASSYRSGGTDTQYF	TGTGCCAGCAGTTATAGGAGCGGGGGCACAGATACGCAGTATTTT
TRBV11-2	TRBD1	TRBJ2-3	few	CASSLDPTGAQYF	TGTGCCAGCAGCTTAGATCCCACAGGGGCGCAGTATTTT
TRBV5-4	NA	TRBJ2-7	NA	CASSLGASGVGEQYF	TGTGCCAGCAGCTTGGGGGCCTCAGGGGTCGGCGAGCAGTACTTC
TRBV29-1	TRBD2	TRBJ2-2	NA	CSAAGGLNGELFF	TGCAGCGCCGCGGGGGGGCTGAACGGGGAGCTGTTTTTT
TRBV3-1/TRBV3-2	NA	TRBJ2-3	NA	CASSQLQGITDTQYF	TGTGCCAGCAGCCAACTTCAGGGCATCACAGATACGCAGTATTTT
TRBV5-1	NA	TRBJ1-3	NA	CASSTQGALSGNTIYF	TGCGCCAGCAGCACACAGGGTGCCCTCTCTGGAAACACCATATATTTT
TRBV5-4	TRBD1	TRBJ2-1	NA	CASSPRTGGNEQFF	TGTGCCAGCAGCCCCCGGACAGGCGGCAATGAGCAGTTCTTC
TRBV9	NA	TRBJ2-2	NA	CASSVGGIPGELFF	TGTGCCAGCAGCGTAGGAGGGATCCCCGGGGAGCTGTTTTTT
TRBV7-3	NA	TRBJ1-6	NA	CASSLRGNVNSPLHF	TGTGCCAGCAGCTTACGGGGGAATGTTAATTCACCCCTCCACTTT
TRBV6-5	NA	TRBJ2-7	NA	CASSFLSTGRWEQYF	TGTGCCAGCAGTTTCCTATCCACAGGACGTTGGGAGCAGTACTTC
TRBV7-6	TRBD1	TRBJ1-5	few	CASSHTGAYINQPQHF	TGTGCCAGCAGCCATACAGGGGCATATATCAATCAGCCCCAGCATTTT
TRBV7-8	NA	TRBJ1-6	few	CASSFQGGNSPLHF	TGTGCCAGCAGTTTCCAGGGTGGGAATTCACCCCTCCACTTT
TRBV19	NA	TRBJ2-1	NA	CASIRGSSYNEQFF	TGTGCCAGTATTAGGGGAAGCTCCTACAATGAGCAGTTCTTC
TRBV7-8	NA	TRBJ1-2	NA	CASSFRQAGYGYTF	TGTGCCAGCAGCTTTAGGCAGGCCGGCTATGGCTACACCTTC
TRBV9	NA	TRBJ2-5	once	CASSVAPAGQETQYF	TGTGCCAGCAGCGTAGCTCCGGCAGGGCAAGAGACCCAGTACTTC
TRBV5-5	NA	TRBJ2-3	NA	CASSSGLTSFSTDTQYF	TGTGCCAGCAGCTCAGGACTAACGAGTTTTAGCACAGATACGCAGTATTTT